This T cell receptor (beta chain) originates from a study of T-cell reconstitution after alpha-beta-depleted transplantation in children. Preparing the TCRbeta library involved the use of unique molecular identifiers. In TCRdb, the PCR reads were re-called with MiXCR into one record per CDR3 protein. The sample holds fewer than 350,000 distinct CDR3 sequences, approximately 10% seen once. General study findings and limits: It was surviving recipient T cells and thymic progenitors that gave some patients high TCRbeta diversity at day 60. Several hundred expanded graft clones reportedly supplied alpha-beta T cells about two months after transplant.

The CDR3 covers 15 residues. Germline V gene lookup returns CDR1 SGDLS and CDR2 YYNGEE. V lost 3 bases and J lost 4, with 14 bases in between. This clonotype was detected ten times or more. Antigen unknown. The source material was peripheral blood, sampled 180 days after TCRalphabeta/CD19-depleted stem cell transplant. This chain uses TRBV9 with TRBJ2-1; D is perhaps TRBD2 (7 bases). The source is a male patient aged 2-9 years who had a stem cell transplant for chronic granulomatous disease, so the T cells may come from the graft donor. For the CDR3, the DNA is TGTGCCAGCAGCGAGGGGGGGGGCCCTTACAATGAGCAGTTCTTC. Its translation: CASSEGGGPYNEQFF.